A single TCR beta chain is shown here with its context. Its antigen remains unidentified. This sample was taken from a study of esophageal squamous cell carcinoma under preoperative chemotherapy. Study outcomes and limitations: After paclitaxel-nedaplatin, abundant clones were more likely to contract than amplify. After chemotherapy, TCR diversity rose significantly in peripheral T cells but not in tumor-infiltrating lymphocytes.

Time point described: after preoperative PTX-NDP chemotherapy. The CDR3 has 13 amino acids. Germline CDR1 reads LNHDA; CDR2 reads SQIVND (reference sequence). The V end lost 5 bases, the J end lost 1 base, and 7 bases lay between the germline ends. TCRdb reprocessed the PCR reads with MiXCR, giving one entry per CDR3 protein. Among 34,000 or so distinct CDR3 sequences, around 50% were seen once, and the ten largest hold approximately 23%. This chain links TRBV19 with TRBJ2-3; D gene unclear. The material was obtained from a patient given preoperative chemotherapy. The TCR was taken from a human donor with esophageal squamous cell carcinoma. The donor label of this sample is uncertain. The DNA for the CDR3 is TGTGCCAGTAGTCCAGATCGCACAGATACGCAGTATTTT. Translating it yields CASSPDRTDTQYF.